The rows below give T cell receptor beta chains drawn from one sample of a study of blood T cell repertoires in COVID-19. Using immunoSEQ multiplex PCR, the repertoire was profiled, and TCRdb retains in-frame clones only, with some absent. The table includes about 200,000 clones, about 90% detected once. The sample comprised peripheral blood. All receptors come from a man between 18 and 35 years old with active or convalescent COVID-19. CDR3s include the opening cysteine and the closing phenylalanine or tryptophan. A D gene is named only where the DNA matches it firmly. The size of a clone is reported for some rows only, either as once, few or many, or as a class for expanded clones.

v_gene: TRBV19; d_gene: TRBD2; j_gene: TRBJ2-1; abundance: -; CDR3nt: TGTGCCAGTAGAGGTAGCGGGAGGGCCAATGAGCAGTTCTTC; CDR3aa: CASRGSGRANEQFF
v_gene: TRBV6-5; d_gene: -; j_gene: TRBJ2-7; abundance: -; CDR3nt: TGTGCCAGCAGCCGCGGGCTCAATCGGTACTTC; CDR3aa: CASSRGLNRYF
v_gene: TRBV7-3; d_gene: -; j_gene: TRBJ1-1; abundance: -; CDR3nt: TGTGCCAGCAGCTCTGGGCCAGGGAACACTGAAGCTTTCTTT; CDR3aa: CASSSGPGNTEAFF
v_gene: TRBV5-4; d_gene: -; j_gene: TRBJ2-5; abundance: -; CDR3nt: TGTGCCAGCAGCGACCAGACTAGTATATTACGAGAGACCCAGTACTTC; CDR3aa: CASSDQTSILRETQYF
v_gene: TRBV3-1/TRBV3-2; d_gene: -; j_gene: TRBJ1-3; abundance: -; CDR3nt: TGTGCCAGCAGCCAAAGTCCCGGCTCTGGAAACACCATATATTTT; CDR3aa: CASSQSPGSGNTIYF
v_gene: TRBV6-5; d_gene: -; j_gene: TRBJ2-1; abundance: -; CDR3nt: TGTGCCAGCAGTTACCAATCTCAGGCCCAGCTTGAGCAGTTCTTC; CDR3aa: CASSYQSQAQLEQFF
v_gene: TRBV10-2; d_gene: TRBD1; j_gene: TRBJ2-2; abundance: -; CDR3nt: TGCGCCAGCAGTGAATGGGCAGGGGGCAGCACCGGGGAGCTGTTTTTT; CDR3aa: CASSEWAGGSTGELFF
v_gene: TRBV4-2; d_gene: -; j_gene: TRBJ2-1; abundance: -; CDR3nt: TGTGCCAGCAGCCAATCAGGAAACAATGAGCAGTTCTTC; CDR3aa: CASSQSGNNEQFF
v_gene: TRBV11-1; d_gene: -; j_gene: TRBJ2-7; abundance: -; CDR3nt: TGTGCCAGCAGCTTAACGGGAGAAGGGGCCGAGCAGTACTTC; CDR3aa: CASSLTGEGAEQYF
v_gene: TRBV27; d_gene: -; j_gene: TRBJ2-3; abundance: -; CDR3nt: TGTGCCAGCAGTCTCCAAACTAGTCATACGCAGTATTTT; CDR3aa: CASSLQTSHTQYF
v_gene: TRBV30; d_gene: -; j_gene: TRBJ1-2; abundance: -; CDR3nt: TGTGCCTGGACAGGGGATGTAGACGGCTACACCTTC; CDR3aa: CAWTGDVDGYTF
v_gene: TRBV5-1; d_gene: TRBD1; j_gene: TRBJ2-5; abundance: -; CDR3nt: TGCGCCAGCAGCAGGGGACAGGGGAAGACCCAGTACTTC; CDR3aa: CASSRGQGKTQYF
v_gene: TRBV4-1; d_gene: TRBD1; j_gene: TRBJ2-7; abundance: -; CDR3nt: TGCGCCAGCAGCCACTCTTGGACAGGGTCGTACGAGCAGTACTTC; CDR3aa: CASSHSWTGSYEQYF
v_gene: TRBV5-6; d_gene: -; j_gene: TRBJ1-1; abundance: -; CDR3nt: TGTGCCAGCAGCTTGGACAGGAACACTGAAGCTTTCTTT; CDR3aa: CASSLDRNTEAFF
v_gene: TRBV30; d_gene: TRBD1; j_gene: TRBJ1-2; abundance: -; CDR3nt: TGTGCCTGGAGTGTACAGGCAGGGGGCTATGGCTACACCTTC; CDR3aa: CAWSVQAGGYGYTF
v_gene: TRBV3-1/TRBV3-2; d_gene: -; j_gene: TRBJ2-7; abundance: -; CDR3nt: TGTGCCAGCAGCCAAGCTCAGAGTGCGGGGGCCCCCCTCGAGCAGTACTTC; CDR3aa: CASSQAQSAGAPLEQYF
v_gene: TRBV5-1; d_gene: TRBD1; j_gene: TRBJ1-1; abundance: -; CDR3nt: TGCGCCAGCAGCTTGGCACAGGGGGCCGGAGGCACTGAAGCTTTCTTT; CDR3aa: CASSLAQGAGGTEAFF
v_gene: TRBV11-2; d_gene: TRBD1; j_gene: TRBJ2-5; abundance: -; CDR3nt: TGTGCCAGCAGCTTGGGACAGGGGGCAGGAGAGACCCAGTACTTC; CDR3aa: CASSLGQGAGETQYF
v_gene: TRBV7-9; d_gene: -; j_gene: TRBJ2-1; abundance: -; CDR3nt: TGTGCCAGCAGCTTATCGAATTTAATACCGGGGTCCTACAATGAGCAGTTCTTC; CDR3aa: CASSLSNLIPGSYNEQFF
v_gene: TRBV27; d_gene: TRBD2; j_gene: TRBJ2-2; abundance: once; CDR3nt: TGTGCCAGCAGTTTCTTGACTAGCGGGGGGACCGGGGAGCTGTTTTTT; CDR3aa: CASSFLTSGGTGELFF
v_gene: TRBV29-1; d_gene: -; j_gene: TRBJ2-7; abundance: -; CDR3nt: TGCAGCGTTGATAGTGGGGGCCACGAGCAGTACTTC; CDR3aa: CSVDSGGHEQYF
v_gene: TRBV11-2; d_gene: TRBD1; j_gene: TRBJ2-2; abundance: -; CDR3nt: TGTGCCAGCAGCTCCCAGGGGGCGGGCACCGGGGAGCTGTTTTTT; CDR3aa: CASSSQGAGTGELFF
v_gene: TRBV19; d_gene: -; j_gene: TRBJ1-5; abundance: -; CDR3nt: TGTGCCAGTAGTATCTTCACAGGCCCAGGCAATCAGCCCCAGCATTTT; CDR3aa: CASSIFTGPGNQPQHF
v_gene: TRBV2; d_gene: -; j_gene: TRBJ1-3; abundance: -; CDR3nt: TGTGCCAGCAGTGAAGCTATCGTCCCTCCTGGAAACACCATATATTTT; CDR3aa: CASSEAIVPPGNTIYF
v_gene: TRBV10-3; d_gene: -; j_gene: TRBJ2-5; abundance: -; CDR3nt: TGTGCCATCAGTGTAGGTCAGACTAAAGAGACCCAGTACTTC; CDR3aa: CAISVGQTKETQYF
v_gene: TRBV5-1; d_gene: -; j_gene: TRBJ2-7; abundance: -; CDR3nt: TGCGCCAGCAGCCCCACAAGAACCTACGAGCAGTACTTC; CDR3aa: CASSPTRTYEQYF
v_gene: TRBV11-2; d_gene: -; j_gene: TRBJ2-3; abundance: few; CDR3nt: TGTGCCAGCAGCTCACAGGGTACCGGCACAGATACGCAGTATTTT; CDR3aa: CASSSQGTGTDTQYF
v_gene: TRBV7-2; d_gene: -; j_gene: TRBJ2-3; abundance: -; CDR3nt: TGTGCCAGCAGCCCCCCGCGTGGTACTAGCACAGATACGCAGTATTTT; CDR3aa: CASSPPRGTSTDTQYF
v_gene: TRBV7-8; d_gene: -; j_gene: TRBJ1-2; abundance: -; CDR3nt: TGTGCCAGCAGCCCCTGGGGGGGTTACAGGTCTCGAGGCTACACCTTC; CDR3aa: CASSPWGGYRSRGYTF
v_gene: TRBV6-6; d_gene: -; j_gene: TRBJ1-2; abundance: -; CDR3nt: TGTGCCAGCAGTTACGGGCAGGGTCCCTATGGCTACACCTTC; CDR3aa: CASSYGQGPYGYTF
v_gene: TRBV19; d_gene: TRBD2; j_gene: TRBJ2-7; abundance: -; CDR3nt: TGTGCCAGTAGTGATAGCGGGAGCTCCTACGAGCAGTACTTC; CDR3aa: CASSDSGSSYEQYF
v_gene: TRBV7-2; d_gene: TRBD1; j_gene: TRBJ1-3; abundance: -; CDR3nt: TGTGCCAGCAGCTCGAGGGACAGCGCAGGAAACACCATATATTTT; CDR3aa: CASSSRDSAGNTIYF
v_gene: TRBV4-1; d_gene: -; j_gene: TRBJ1-2; abundance: -; CDR3nt: TGCGCCAGCAGCCAAGAATTTGATGCGGGGCGGGGTGGCTACACCTTC; CDR3aa: CASSQEFDAGRGGYTF
v_gene: TRBV9; d_gene: -; j_gene: TRBJ2-7; abundance: -; CDR3nt: TGTGCCAGATACCACGGGGGGCGGAGCTCCTACGAGCAGTACTTC; CDR3aa: CARYHGGRSSYEQYF
v_gene: TRBV13; d_gene: -; j_gene: TRBJ2-2; abundance: -; CDR3nt: TGTGCCAGCTCCAGCGGGTACCACACCGGGGAGCTGTTTTTT; CDR3aa: CASSSGYHTGELFF
v_gene: TRBV6-5; d_gene: TRBD1; j_gene: TRBJ2-2; abundance: -; CDR3nt: TGTGCCAGCATCAGGGGGCACGGCACCGGGGAGCTGTTTTTT; CDR3aa: CASIRGHGTGELFF